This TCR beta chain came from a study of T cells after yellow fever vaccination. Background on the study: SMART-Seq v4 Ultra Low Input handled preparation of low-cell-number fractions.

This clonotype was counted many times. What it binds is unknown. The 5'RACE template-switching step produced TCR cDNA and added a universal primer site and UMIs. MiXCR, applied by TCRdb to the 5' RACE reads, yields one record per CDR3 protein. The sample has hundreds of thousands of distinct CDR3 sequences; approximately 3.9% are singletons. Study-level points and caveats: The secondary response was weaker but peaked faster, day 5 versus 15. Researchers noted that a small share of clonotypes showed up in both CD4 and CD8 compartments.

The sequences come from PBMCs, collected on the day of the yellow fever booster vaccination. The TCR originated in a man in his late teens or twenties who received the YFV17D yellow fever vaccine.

The CDR3 here is CASSLGRGNTIYF. The CDR3 nucleotides read TGTGCCAGCAGCTTGGGTCGAGGAAACACCATATATTTT. The chain employs TRBV5-6 and TRBJ1-3; no definite D call. The germline CDR1 and CDR2 sequences are SGHDT and YYEEEE. The germline V and J ends were trimmed by 0 bases and 4 bases, with 5 bases remaining between them. CDR3 length equals 13 residues.